The 6 T cell receptor beta chains in this list originate from one sample, sequenced in a study of response to subunit inactivated influenza vaccine. TCRdb called the RT-PCR reads again in MiXCR, with one record for every CDR3 protein. The sample has some 570,000 distinct CDR3 sequences, approximately 11% seen once. This sample was shared with a second study, whose subject was T cells expressing NK-cell markers. That work states: A 5'RACE template switching approach incorporating UMIs was used to make TCR beta cDNA.

The sequencing here drew on PBMCs from blood, taken on the day of vaccination. These receptors all come from a middle-aged man who received an inactivated influenza vaccine.

This clonotype turned up a few times. The chain uses TRBV6-1 and TRBJ1-2; D gene uncertain. The CDR3 consists of 14 residues. V was clipped by 2 bases and J by 4 bases, with 11 bases between them. CDR1 is MNHNS and CDR2 is SASEGT in the germline V gene. The CDR3 nucleotides read TGTGCCAGCAGTGAACAGACATTCTTCTATGGCTACACCTTC. Encoded protein: CASSEQTFFYGYTF.

This clonotype has a handful of counts. The chain carries TRBV28 and TRBJ1-6; a weak D match, TRBD1 (6 bases). Germline V lookup: CDR1 MDHEN, CDR2 SYDVKM. The CDR3 spans 14 residues. Trimming shortened V by 6 bases and J by 8 bases, and 14 bases separated the two germline ends. The CDR3 DNA follows: TGTGCCAGCAGCCGTCAAGGGGGTGATTCACCCCTCCACTTT. It translates to CASSRQGGDSPLHF.

The chain uses TRBV5-1 and TRBJ1-1, with D perhaps matching TRBD1 (6 bases). CDR3 size: 16 residues. Germline V gene lookup returns CDR1 SGHRS and CDR2 YFSETQ. Trimming pared 3 bases from V and 0 bases from J, leaving 15 bases between. The CDR3 is CASSSSGTFMNTEAFF. Here the CDR3 DNA reads TGCGCCAGCAGCTCTAGCGGGACATTTATGAACACTGAAGCTTTCTTT.

The V gene is TRBV5-6, the J gene TRBJ2-5; no clear D gene. This CDR3 is built from 14 residues. Germline CDR1 and CDR2: SGHDT and YYEEEE. The germline V and J ends were trimmed by 0 bases and 3 bases, with 9 bases remaining between them. CDR3 loop: CASSLVGTKETQYF. Here the CDR3 DNA reads TGTGCCAGCAGCTTGGTGGGAACTAAAGAGACCCAGTACTTC.

The V call is TRBV3-1, the J call TRBJ2-5; 11 positions agree with TRBD2. The CDR3 consists of 16 residues. V dropped 4 bases and J dropped 4; count of bases not matched to a gene: 8. The V gene's germline CDR1 is LGHDT and CDR2 YNNKEL (reference sequence). For the CDR3, the DNA is TGTGCCAGCAGCCCGACCCTAGCGGGAGGAAGAGAGACCCAGTACTTC. This encodes CASSPTLAGGRETQYF.

This clonotype has at least ten counts. V usage is TRBV10-3 and J usage is TRBJ2-7; TRBD1 matches at 9 bases. The CDR3 loop spans 12 amino acids. After removal of 6 bases from V and 5 bases from J, the junction contained 2 bases not matched to a gene. Germline V gene data show CDR1 as ENHRY and CDR2 as SYGVKD. The CDR3 protein is CAIRTGGDEQYF. DNA for the CDR3: TGTGCCATCAGGACAGGGGGGGACGAGCAGTACTTC.